The 27 T cell receptor beta chains in this list originate from one sample, sequenced in a study of beta chain features in type 1 diabetes. TCRB transcripts that were expressed got sequenced, as all of the isolated RNA had been reverse transcribed. The assay was immunoSEQ multiplex PCR, and TCRdb's table has in-frame clones only and misses some. Counted here are under 300,000 clones, roughly 20% occurring once; the ten biggest clones make up about 0.027%. Study-wide results and limits: Type 1 diabetes patients showed a moderate but significant shortening of TCRB CDR3s in all four CD4+ subsets.

Their antigens remain unidentified. The source material was naive CD4+ T cells from blood. Receptors originate from a middle-aged woman with type 1 diabetes.

The rearrangement uses TRBV28 and TRBJ2-1, with TRBD2 matching 15 bases. V shed 2 bases and J 9 bases; nucleotides not matched to a gene: 5. There are 16 residues in the CDR3. Germline V CDR1 and CDR2: MDHEN, SYDVKM. CDR3 in amino acids: CASSLAGLAGGIEQFF. In DNA form, the CDR3 reads TGTGCCAGCAGTTTAGCAGGACTAGCGGGAGGGATTGAGCAGTTCTTC.

V gene TRBV29-1 combines with J gene TRBJ2-1, with TRBD2 as a possible D gene (6 bases). This CDR3 region has 12 residues. V dropped 6 bases and J dropped 0 bases, with 6 bases sitting between them. Germline assignment: CDR1 SQVTM and CDR2 ANQGSEA. CDR3 sequence (DNA): TGCAGCGTAGCGGGCTCCTACAATGAGCAGTTCTTC. This codes for CSVAGSYNEQFF.

The chain uses TRBV29-1 and TRBJ2-3; 10 bases align to TRBD2. The germline gives CDR1 SQVTM, CDR2 ANQGSEA. V lost 5 bases to trimming and J lost 4 bases; unmatched junction nucleotides: 0. The length of the CDR3 is 12 residues. The CDR3 sequence: CSVSGGADTQYF. CDR3 coding DNA: TGCAGCGTTAGCGGGGGGGCAGATACGCAGTATTTT.

The chain employs TRBV19 and TRBJ1-5; TRBD1 aligns across 8 bases. Trimming at V came to 5 bases and at J to 7 bases, leaving 10 bases not matched to a gene. Per germline, CDR1 LNHDA and CDR2 SQIVND (reference sequence). The length of the CDR3 is 15 residues. CDR3 DNA: TGTGCCAGTAGTCCCTATGGACAGGGTGAGCAGCCCCAGCATTTT. Translating it yields CASSPYGQGEQPQHF.

This clone has only a few counts. The J gene is TRBJ1-5, the V gene TRBV14; 8 bases align to TRBD1. This CDR3 region has 14 residues. Germline CDR1 and CDR2: SGHDN and FVKESK. The junction had 3 bases not matched to a gene; V was cut back by 4 bases and J by 4 bases. CDR3 amino acids: CASSPTGGNQPQHF. CDR3 nucleotides: TGTGCCAGCAGCCCAACAGGGGGGAATCAGCCCCAGCATTTT.

Only a few counts were recorded for this clone. V and J are TRBV2 and TRBJ2-1, with D possibly TRBD1 on 5 matching bases. Germline V CDR1 and CDR2: SNHLY, FYNNEI. There are 15 residues in the CDR3. Trimming removed 4 bases at V and 5 bases at J, with 15 bases between. The CDR3 protein is CASSAQMAQDNEQFF. The CDR3 nucleotides are TGTGCCAGCAGTGCCCAGATGGCACAGGACAATGAGCAGTTCTTC.

The chain uses TRBV18 and TRBJ1-1; D is possibly TRBD1 (6 bases). The germline V gene has CDR1 KGHSH and CDR2 LQKENI. This CDR3 contains 14 residues. Trimming removed 6 bases at V and 3 bases at J, with 14 bases between. The CDR3 sequence is CASSRQEDDTEAFF. The CDR3 DNA sequence: TGTGCCAGCTCCCGACAGGAGGACGACACTGAAGCTTTCTTT.

The genes are TRBV19 and TRBJ2-3, with a possible D match to TRBD1 (5 bases). The CDR3 length is 14 residues. V was pared by 3 bases and J by 0 bases, with 7 bases between. CDR1 is LNHDA, CDR2 SQIVND, per germline (reference sequence). CDR3 DNA sequence: TGTGCCAGTAGTATCGACAGTAGCACAGATACGCAGTATTTT. Amino acid sequence: CASSIDSSTDTQYF.

This clone was seen only once. This chain links TRBV2 with TRBJ1-1; tentative D call: TRBD1 (6 bases). The germline gives CDR1 SNHLY, CDR2 FYNNEI. The CDR3 consists of 13 residues. Trimming removed 4 bases from V and 3 bases from J, with 9 bases in between. The CDR3 region is CASSVAGDTEAFF. The CDR3 DNA reads as TGTGCCAGCAGTGTGGCAGGGGACACTGAAGCTTTCTTT.

This clone was recorded a few times. The chain couples TRBV19 to TRBJ2-3; 11 nucleotides match TRBD2. The germline gives CDR1 LNHDA, CDR2 SQIVND (reference sequence). J was trimmed by 5 bases and V by 6 bases; bases with no gene match: 13. This CDR3 region has 17 residues. CDR3: CASSTASTSGSRDTQYF. In nucleotides, the CDR3 is TGTGCCAGTAGCACCGCTTCAACTAGCGGGAGCCGAGATACGCAGTATTTT.

V usage is TRBV5-1 and J usage is TRBJ2-5, with D perhaps matching TRBD2 (6 bases). Per the germline V gene, CDR1 is SGHRS and CDR2 is YFSETQ. V was trimmed by 0 bases and J by 5 bases, leaving 17 bases between them. The CDR3 covers 16 residues. CDR3 in DNA: TGCGCCAGCAGCTTGGATGGGACTTCGGGGTATGAGACCCAGTACTTC. It specifies CASSLDGTSGYETQYF. The complete variable domain, with remaining parts taken from reference TRBV5-1 and TRBJ2-5, reads KAGVTQTPRYLIKTRGQQVTLSCSPISGHRSVSWYQQTPGQGLQFLFEYFSETQRNKGNFPGRFSGRQFSNSRSEMNVSTLELGDSALYLCASSLDGTSGYETQYFGPGTRLLVL.

The gene calls are TRBV7-9 and TRBJ1-5, with 7 bases aligning to TRBD1. This CDR3 region has 16 residues. Trimming removed 2 bases from V and 4 bases from J; junction bases left unmatched: 8. CDR1 and CDR2 (germline): SEHNR, FQNEAQ (reference sequence). Here the CDR3 reads CASSLSPVTGNQPQHF. The DNA of the CDR3 is TGTGCCAGCAGCTTATCCCCCGTGACAGGGAATCAGCCCCAGCATTTT.

This clone was recorded a few times. CDR3 nucleotide sequence: TGTGCCAGCAGCGTAGCTGTTATGAACACTGAAGCTTTCTTT. This sequence encodes CASSVAVMNTEAFF. The rearrangement joins TRBV9 to TRBJ1-1; D remains ambiguous. Trimming removed 0 bases from V and 0 bases from J, with 6 bases in between. CDR3 size: 14 residues. Per germline, CDR1 SGDLS and CDR2 YYNGEE.

The J gene is TRBJ2-2, the V gene TRBV6-6; D is ambiguous. Germline CDR1 reads MNHNY; CDR2 reads SVGAGI (reference sequence). The V end was cut by 2 bases, the J end by 5 bases, with 6 bases between. The CDR3 totals 13 residues. For the CDR3, the DNA is TGTGCCAGCAGTTACCCGGTGACCGGGGAGCTGTTTTTT. Translating gives CASSYPVTGELFF.

The chain uses TRBV7-3 and TRBJ2-1; 10 bases are shared with TRBD2. Per the germline V gene, CDR1 is SGHTA and CDR2 is FQGTGA. The CDR3 is made up of 17 amino acids. V shed 3 bases and J 3 bases; nucleotides not matched to a gene: 8. The CDR3 coding sequence is TGTGCCAGCAGCTTGATCGCATTAGCGGGAGGCTACAATGAGCAGTTCTTC. It yields the protein CASSLIALAGGYNEQFF.

The chain employs TRBV28 and TRBJ1-1; D call uncertain. This CDR3 is 12 amino acids long. Trimming left V 8 bases short and J 4 bases short, with 11 bases between. The germline gives CDR1 MDHEN, CDR2 SYDVKM. The CDR3 protein is CASRVDITEAFF. CDR3 nucleotides: TGTGCCAGCCGGGTTGATATCACTGAAGCTTTCTTT.

This clone has only a few counts. V gene TRBV14 combines with J gene TRBJ2-3; D not resolved. There are 13 residues in the CDR3. In germline, CDR1 is SGHDN, CDR2 FVKESK. V lost 2 bases, J lost 6 bases, and 9 bases lay in between. The CDR3 spells CASSQSQADTQYF. The CDR3 DNA reads TGTGCCAGCAGCCAATCTCAGGCGGATACGCAGTATTTT.

This chain uses TRBV7-9 with TRBJ1-1, with TRBD1 as a possible D gene (6 bases). CDR1 and CDR2 from the germline V gene are SEHNR and FQNEAQ (reference sequence). V lost 2 bases, J lost 3 bases, and 10 bases lay in between. The CDR3 is 14 amino acids. The CDR3 protein is CASSLQGSDTEAFF. The CDR3 coding sequence is TGTGCCAGCAGCTTACAGGGGTCGGACACTGAAGCTTTCTTT.

The table lists this clone with a few counts. The genes are TRBV25-1 and TRBJ2-7; no reliable D call. The germline CDR1 and CDR2 sequences are MGHDK and SYGVNS. This CDR3 contains 12 residues. Trimming removed 3 bases at V and 2 bases at J, with 5 bases between. The CDR3 DNA follows: TGTGCCAGCAGTGATTACACCTACGAGCAGTACTTC. Residues: CASSDYTYEQYF.

V usage is TRBV28 and J usage is TRBJ2-7, with D maybe TRBD2 (7 bases). The length of the CDR3 is 13 residues. From germline, CDR1 is MDHEN and CDR2 SYDVKM. The V end was cut by 5 bases, the J end by 4 bases, with 12 bases between. The CDR3 region is CASSRGGGYEQYF. As DNA, the CDR3 is TGTGCCAGCAGTCGCGGGGGCGGATACGAGCAGTACTTC.

V is TRBV7-9 and J is TRBJ2-1; TRBD2 matches at 7 bases. Unmatched junction bases numbered 13, after V lost 1 base and J lost 10 bases. The CDR3 covers 16 residues. CDR1 and CDR2 (germline): SEHNR, FQNEAQ (reference sequence). The DNA for the CDR3 is TGTGCCAGCAGCTTAGTCGGAGGACTAGGTACAGTCGAGCAGTTCTTC. It translates to CASSLVGGLGTVEQFF.

Comments on this clone: A read error may produce the germline difference seen at one junction end. V and J are TRBV18 and TRBJ2-5; unclear D gene. The length of the CDR3 is 13 residues. Looked up from germline, CDR1 is KGHSH and CDR2 is LQKENI. The CDR3 DNA reads TGTGCCAGTTCACCGAGAAGTAAAGAGACCCAGTACTTC. This gives the protein CASSPRSKETQYF.

The table lists this clone with a few counts. This chain connects TRBV4-3 to TRBJ2-1, with unresolved D. The CDR3 is 15 residues long. Germline V gene lookup returns CDR1 LGHNA and CDR2 YSLEER. The V and J ends lost 4 bases and 8 bases respectively, with 18 bases between them. In DNA form, the CDR3 reads TGCGCCAGCAGCCCACGCGGATTTCGACTTGATGAGCAGTTCTTC. Protein product: CASSPRGFRLDEQFF.

This clone was counted only a few times. The chain links TRBV27 to TRBJ1-6; 7 bases fit TRBD1. The CDR3 has 14 amino acids. The trim removed 4 bases at V and 10 bases at J, leaving 7 bases unmatched. Germline V CDR1 and CDR2: MNHEY, SMNVEV (reference sequence). The CDR3: CASSSVQGRSPLHF. The CDR3, as DNA: TGTGCCAGCAGTTCAGTACAGGGGCGGTCACCCCTCCACTTT.

Only a few counts were recorded for this clone. CDR3 sequence reads: CASSSGQEGTQYF. DNA for the CDR3: TGCGCCAGCAGCTCCGGACAGGAGGGGACCCAGTACTTC. This chain links TRBV5-1 with TRBJ2-5; possibly TRBD1 for D (7 bases). CDR1 and CDR2 from the germline V gene are SGHRS and YFSETQ. Trimming stripped 3 bases from V and 7 bases from J, with 13 bases between. The CDR3 is made up of 13 amino acids. The full variable domain, in which reference TRBV5-1 and TRBJ2-5 provide the parts outside the CDR3, is KAGVTQTPRYLIKTRGQQVTLSCSPISGHRSVSWYQQTPGQGLQFLFEYFSETQRNKGNFPGRFSGRQFSNSRSEMNVSTLELGDSALYLCASSSGQEGTQYFGPGTRLLVL.

The DNA for the CDR3 is TGTGCCAGCTCACCGGGGACTATCCTCATGAACACTGAAGCTTTCTTT. Its protein is CASSPGTILMNTEAFF. V gene TRBV18 combines with J gene TRBJ1-1; D might be TRBD1 (5 bases). CDR1 is KGHSH and CDR2 is LQKENI in the germline V gene. V was cut by 3 bases and J by 0 bases, with 14 bases left in between. The CDR3 contains 16 residues.

This clone turned up a few times. The rearrangement links TRBV7-3 to TRBJ1-4, with TRBD1 matching 7 bases. This CDR3 has 14 residues. V was clipped by 5 bases and J by 3 bases; unmatched bases: 3. Germline V gene data show CDR1 as SGHTA and CDR2 as FQGTGA. CDR3 sequence reads: CASSPTGANEKLFF. DNA for the CDR3: TGTGCCAGCAGCCCAACAGGGGCTAATGAAAAACTGTTTTTT.